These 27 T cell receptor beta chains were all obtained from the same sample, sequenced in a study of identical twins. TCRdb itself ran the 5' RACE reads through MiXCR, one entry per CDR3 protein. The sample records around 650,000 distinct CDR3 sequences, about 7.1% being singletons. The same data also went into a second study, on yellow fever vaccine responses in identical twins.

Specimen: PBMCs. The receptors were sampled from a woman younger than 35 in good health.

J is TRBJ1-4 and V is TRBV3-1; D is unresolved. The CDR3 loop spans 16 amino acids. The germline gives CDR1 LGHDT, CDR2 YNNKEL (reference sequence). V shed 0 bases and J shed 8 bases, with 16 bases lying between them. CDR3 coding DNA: TGTGCCAGCAGCCAAGATCGGAAGGTGACGAGGGAAAAACTGTTTTTT. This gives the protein CASSQDRKVTREKLFF.

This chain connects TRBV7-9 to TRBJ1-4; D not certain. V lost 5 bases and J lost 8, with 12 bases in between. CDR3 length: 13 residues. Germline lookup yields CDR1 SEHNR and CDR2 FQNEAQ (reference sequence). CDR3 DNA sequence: TGTGCCAGCAGCGGGAGAGACGGCGAAAAACTGTTTTTT. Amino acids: CASSGRDGEKLFF.

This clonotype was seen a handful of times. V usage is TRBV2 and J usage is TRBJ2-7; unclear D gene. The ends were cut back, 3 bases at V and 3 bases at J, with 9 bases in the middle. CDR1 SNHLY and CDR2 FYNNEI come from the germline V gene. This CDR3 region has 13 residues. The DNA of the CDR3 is TGTGCCAGCAGTGATAATCCAGACTACGAGCAGTACTTC. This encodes CASSDNPDYEQYF.

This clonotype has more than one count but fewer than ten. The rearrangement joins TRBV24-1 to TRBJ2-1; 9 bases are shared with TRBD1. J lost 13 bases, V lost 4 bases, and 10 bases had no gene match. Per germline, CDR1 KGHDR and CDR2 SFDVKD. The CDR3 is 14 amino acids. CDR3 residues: CATSDKTGGTFQFF. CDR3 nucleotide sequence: TGTGCCACCAGTGACAAAACAGGGGGCACTTTCCAGTTCTTC.

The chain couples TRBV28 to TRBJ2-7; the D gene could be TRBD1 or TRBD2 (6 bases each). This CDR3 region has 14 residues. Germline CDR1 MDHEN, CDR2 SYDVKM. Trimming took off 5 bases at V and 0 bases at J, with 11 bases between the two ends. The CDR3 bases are TGTGCCAGCAGTAGGGGGGCGAGCTCCTACGAGCAGTACTTC. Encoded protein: CASSRGASSYEQYF.

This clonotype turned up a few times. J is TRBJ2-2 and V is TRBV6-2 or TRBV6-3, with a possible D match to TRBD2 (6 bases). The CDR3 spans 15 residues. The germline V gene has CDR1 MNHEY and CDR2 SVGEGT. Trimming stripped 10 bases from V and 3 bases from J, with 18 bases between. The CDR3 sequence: CATLWGLSHTGELFF. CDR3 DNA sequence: TGTGCCACCCTATGGGGACTGAGCCACACCGGGGAGCTGTTTTTT.

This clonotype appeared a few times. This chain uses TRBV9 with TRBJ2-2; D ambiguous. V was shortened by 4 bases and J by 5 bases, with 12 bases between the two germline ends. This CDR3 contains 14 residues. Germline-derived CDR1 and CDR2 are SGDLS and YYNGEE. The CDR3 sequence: CASSSSPVTGELFF. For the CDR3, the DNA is TGTGCCAGCAGCTCCTCTCCTGTAACCGGGGAGCTGTTTTTT.

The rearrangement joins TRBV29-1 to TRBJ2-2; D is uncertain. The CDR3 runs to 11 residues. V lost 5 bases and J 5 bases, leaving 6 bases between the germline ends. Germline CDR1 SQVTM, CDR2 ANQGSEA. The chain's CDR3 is CSVLITGELFF. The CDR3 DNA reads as TGCAGCGTTTTGATTACCGGGGAGCTGTTTTTT.

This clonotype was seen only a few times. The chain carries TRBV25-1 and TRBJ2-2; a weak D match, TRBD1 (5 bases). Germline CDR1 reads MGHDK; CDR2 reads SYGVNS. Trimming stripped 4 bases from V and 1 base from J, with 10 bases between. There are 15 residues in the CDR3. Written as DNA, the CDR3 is TGTGCCAGCAGTGGGACATTTCTGAACACCGGGGAGCTGTTTTTT. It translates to CASSGTFLNTGELFF. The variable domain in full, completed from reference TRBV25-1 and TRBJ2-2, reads EADIYQTPRYLVIGTGKKITLECSQTMGHDKMYWYQQDPGMELHLIHYSYGVNSTEKGDLSSESTVSRIRTEHFPLTLESARPSHTSQYLCASSGTFLNTGELFFGEGSRLTVL.

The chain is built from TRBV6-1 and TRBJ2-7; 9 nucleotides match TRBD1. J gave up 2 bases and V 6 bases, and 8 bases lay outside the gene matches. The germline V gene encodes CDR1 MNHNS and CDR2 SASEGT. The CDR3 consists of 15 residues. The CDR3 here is CASRPDRGVTYEQYV. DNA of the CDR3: TGTGCCAGCAGGCCCGACAGGGGGGTCACCTACGAGCAGTACGTC.

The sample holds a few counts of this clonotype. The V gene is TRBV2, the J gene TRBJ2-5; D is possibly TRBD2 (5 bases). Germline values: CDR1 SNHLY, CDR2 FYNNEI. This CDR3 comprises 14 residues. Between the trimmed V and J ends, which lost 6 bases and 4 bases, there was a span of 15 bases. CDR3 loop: CASRVEALLETQYF. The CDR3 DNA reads TGTGCCAGCAGGGTGGAGGCCCTGTTAGAGACCCAGTACTTC.

The CDR3 here is CASSLWGTSVQFF. DNA of the CDR3: TGTGCCAGCAGTCTATGGGGGACTAGCGTGCAGTTCTTC. This rearrangement joins TRBV12-3 or TRBV12-4 to TRBJ2-1; 10 nucleotides align to TRBD2. V lost 5 bases to trimming and J lost 12 bases; unmatched junction nucleotides: 7. The CDR3 sequence is 13 residues long.

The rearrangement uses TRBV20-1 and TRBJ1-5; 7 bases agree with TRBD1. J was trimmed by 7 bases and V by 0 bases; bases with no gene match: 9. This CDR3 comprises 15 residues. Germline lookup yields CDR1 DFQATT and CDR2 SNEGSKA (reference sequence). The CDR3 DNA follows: TGCAGTGCTAGAGATCAGGGGGGACCCGGGCAGCCCCAGCATTTT. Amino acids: CSARDQGGPGQPQHF.

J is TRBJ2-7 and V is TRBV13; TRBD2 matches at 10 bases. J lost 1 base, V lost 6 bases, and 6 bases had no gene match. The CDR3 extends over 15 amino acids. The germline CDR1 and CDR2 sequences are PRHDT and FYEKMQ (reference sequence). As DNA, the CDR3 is TGTGCCAGCAGACTTACTAGCGGGATATCCTACGAGCAGTACTTC. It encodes CASRLTSGISYEQYF.

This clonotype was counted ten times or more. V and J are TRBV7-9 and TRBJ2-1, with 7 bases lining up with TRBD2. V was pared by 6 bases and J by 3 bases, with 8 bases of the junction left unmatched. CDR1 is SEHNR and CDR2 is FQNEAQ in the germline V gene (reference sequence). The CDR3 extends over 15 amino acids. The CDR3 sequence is CASSGEGVLYNEQFF. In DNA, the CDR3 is TGTGCCAGCAGTGGGGAGGGCGTGCTCTACAATGAGCAGTTCTTC. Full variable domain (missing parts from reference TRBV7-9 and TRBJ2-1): DTGVSQNPRHKITKRGQNVTFRCDPISEHNRLYWYRQTLGQGPEFLTYFQNEAQLEKSRLLSDRFSAERPKGSFSTLEIQRTEQGDSAMYLCASSGEGVLYNEQFFGPGTRLTVL.

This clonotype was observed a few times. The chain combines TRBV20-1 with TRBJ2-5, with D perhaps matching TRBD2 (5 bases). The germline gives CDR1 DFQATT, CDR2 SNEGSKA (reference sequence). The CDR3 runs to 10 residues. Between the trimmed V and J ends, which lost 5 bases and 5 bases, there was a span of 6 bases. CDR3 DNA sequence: TGCAGTGCTTGGACTGAGACCCAGTACTTC. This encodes CSAWTETQYF.

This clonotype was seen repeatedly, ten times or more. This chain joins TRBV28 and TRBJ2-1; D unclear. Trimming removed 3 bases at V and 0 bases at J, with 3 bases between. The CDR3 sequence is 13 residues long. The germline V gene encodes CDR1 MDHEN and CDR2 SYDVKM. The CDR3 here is CASSLYSYNEQFF. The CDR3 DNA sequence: TGTGCCAGCAGTTTGTACTCCTACAATGAGCAGTTCTTC.

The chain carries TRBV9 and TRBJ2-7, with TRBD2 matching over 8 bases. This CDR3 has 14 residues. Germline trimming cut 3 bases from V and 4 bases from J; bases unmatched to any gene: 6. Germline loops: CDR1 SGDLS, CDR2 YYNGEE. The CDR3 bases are TGTGCCAGCAGCGCCGCCGCGGGAGGATACGAGCAGTACTTC. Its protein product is CASSAAAGGYEQYF.

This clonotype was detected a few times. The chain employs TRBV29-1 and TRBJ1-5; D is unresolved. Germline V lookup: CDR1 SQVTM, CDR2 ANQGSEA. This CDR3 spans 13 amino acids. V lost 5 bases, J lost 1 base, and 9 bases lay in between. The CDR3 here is CSVLETSNQPQHF. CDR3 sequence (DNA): TGCAGCGTTTTAGAAACAAGCAATCAGCCCCAGCATTTT.

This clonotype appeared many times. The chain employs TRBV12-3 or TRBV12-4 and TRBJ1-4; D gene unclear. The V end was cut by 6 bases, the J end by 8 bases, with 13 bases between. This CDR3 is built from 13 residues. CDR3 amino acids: CASSQTPREKLFF. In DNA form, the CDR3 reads TGTGCCAGCAGCCAGACCCCGCGGGAAAAACTGTTTTTT.

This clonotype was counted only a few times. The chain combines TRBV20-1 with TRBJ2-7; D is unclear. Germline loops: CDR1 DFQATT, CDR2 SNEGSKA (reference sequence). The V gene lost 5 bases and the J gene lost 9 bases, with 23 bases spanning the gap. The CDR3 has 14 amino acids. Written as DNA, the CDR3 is TGCAGTGCTTCCGATGGGAATCCTCTCCCAGGGCAGTACGTC. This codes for CSASDGNPLPGQYV.

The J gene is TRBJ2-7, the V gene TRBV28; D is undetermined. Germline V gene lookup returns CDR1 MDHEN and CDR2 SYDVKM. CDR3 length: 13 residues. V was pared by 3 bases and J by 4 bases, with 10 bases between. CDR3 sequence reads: CASSFGRTYEQYV. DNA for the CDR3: TGTGCCAGCAGTTTTGGCAGAACTTACGAGCAGTACGTC.

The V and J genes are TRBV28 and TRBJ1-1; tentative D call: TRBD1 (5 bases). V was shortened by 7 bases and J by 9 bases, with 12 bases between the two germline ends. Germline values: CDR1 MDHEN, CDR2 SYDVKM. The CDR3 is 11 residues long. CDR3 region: CASIGGHKAFF. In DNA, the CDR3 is TGTGCCAGCATTGGCGGACACAAAGCTTTCTTT.

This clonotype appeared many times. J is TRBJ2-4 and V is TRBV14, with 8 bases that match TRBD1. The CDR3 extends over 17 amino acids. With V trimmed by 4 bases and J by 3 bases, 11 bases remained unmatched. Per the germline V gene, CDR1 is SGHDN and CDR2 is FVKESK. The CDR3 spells CASSRRGQGVGKNIQYF. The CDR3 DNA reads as TGTGCCAGCAGCCGAAGAGGACAGGGAGTAGGCAAAAACATTCAGTACTTC.

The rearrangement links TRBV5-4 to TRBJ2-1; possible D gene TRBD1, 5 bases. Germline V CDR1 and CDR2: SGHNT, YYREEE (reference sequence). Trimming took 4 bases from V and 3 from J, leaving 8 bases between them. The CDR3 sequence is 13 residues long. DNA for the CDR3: TGTGCCAGCAGCCAGACAGTCTACAATGAGCAGTTCTTC. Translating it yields CASSQTVYNEQFF.

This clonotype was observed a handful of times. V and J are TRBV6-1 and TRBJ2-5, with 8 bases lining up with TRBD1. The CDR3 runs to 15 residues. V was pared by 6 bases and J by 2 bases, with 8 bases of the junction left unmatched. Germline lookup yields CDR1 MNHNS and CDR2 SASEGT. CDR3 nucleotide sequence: TGTGCCAGCAGGCCGTACGACAGGGGACAAGAGACCCAGTACTTC. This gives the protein CASRPYDRGQETQYF.

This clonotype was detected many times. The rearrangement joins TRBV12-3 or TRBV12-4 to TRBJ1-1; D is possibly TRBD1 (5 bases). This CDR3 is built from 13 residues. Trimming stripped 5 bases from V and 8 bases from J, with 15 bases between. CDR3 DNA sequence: TGTGCCAGCAGTCTGGGGACCCAGACCGAAGCTTTCTTT. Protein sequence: CASSLGTQTEAFF.